This TCR beta chain was recorded in a study of blood T cell repertoires in COVID-19. Study background: Material from acute and convalescent COVID-19 was sourced from the United States, Italy and Spain. T cells, B-cell-depleted T cells, or PBMCs provided the cDNA or gDNA that served as material.

Profiling relied on immunoSEQ multiplex PCR, and the TCRdb table lists in-frame clones only, not all of them. The sample lists roughly 70,000 clones; roughly four fifths were seen once. The CDR3 totals 13 residues. The V gene end was trimmed by 5 bases and the J gene end by 5 bases; junction bases not matched to a gene: 4. Looked up from germline, CDR1 is SEHNR and CDR2 is FQNEAQ (reference sequence). The chain couples TRBV7-9 to TRBJ1-1, with 8 bases that match TRBD1. This clonotype was sampled from a man aged 70-80 years with acute or convalescent COVID-19. Sequenced: peripheral blood. The CDR3 loop reads CASSVRDRTEAFF. In nucleotides, the CDR3 is TGTGCCAGCAGCGTCCGGGACAGGACTGAAGCTTTCTTT.